The 5 T cell receptor beta chains in this list originate from one sample, sequenced in a study of CD8 T cells in ankylosing spondylitis. Study outcomes and limitations: Ankylosing spondylitis blood seemed to carry a telltale TCR beta motif made of about 8 highly homologous variants.

No cognate antigen is known for these TCRs. Using its own MiXCR run on the 5' RACE reads, TCRdb lists one record per CDR3 protein. This repertoire shows 470,000 or so distinct CDR3 sequences, around 26% found once; its top ten account for 0.75% to 0.9%. Sequenced material: blood, either unsorted or a sorted T cell fraction (not recorded which). The receptors originated from a male donor with ankylosing spondylitis.

J is TRBJ2-1 and V is TRBV25-1; 8 bases fit TRBD2. In germline, CDR1 is MGHDK, CDR2 SYGVNS. The V gene end was trimmed by 3 bases and the J gene end by 0 bases; junction bases not matched to a gene: 1. The CDR3 loop spans 15 amino acids. Written as DNA, the CDR3 is TGTGCCAGCAGTGAGGCGGGAGGCTCCTACAATGAGCAGTTCTTC. This encodes CASSEAGGSYNEQFF.

This clonotype was found a few times. The rearrangement links TRBV14 to TRBJ2-5; the match to TRBD2 covers 10 bases. This CDR3 contains 20 residues. Germline CDR1 is SGHDN and CDR2 is FVKESK. Trimming removed 4 bases from V and 1 base from J; junction bases left unmatched: 18. The CDR3, as DNA: TGTGCCAGCAGCCTGAGGCTTCCTAGCGGGAGAGTCCCGTTCCAAGAGACCCAGTACTTC. Translating gives CASSLRLPSGRVPFQETQYF.

This clonotype was detected only once. The V and J genes are TRBV9 and TRBJ2-1, with D possibly TRBD2 on 6 matching bases. V lost 1 base and J 5 bases, leaving 10 bases between the germline ends. CDR1 is SGDLS and CDR2 is YYNGEE in the germline V gene. This CDR3 has 14 amino acids. The CDR3, as DNA: TGTGCCAGCAGCGTAACTAGCTCGAACAATGAGCAGTTCTTC. It specifies CASSVTSSNNEQFF.

The V gene is TRBV19, the J gene TRBJ1-5; TRBD1 is a possible D gene (6 bases). Between the trimmed V and J ends, which lost 6 bases and 4 bases, there was a span of 16 bases. In germline, CDR1 is LNHDA, CDR2 SQIVND (reference sequence). The CDR3 runs to 15 residues. Written as DNA, the CDR3 is TGTGCCAGTAGCCAGACAGGTTGGATAAATCAGCCCCAGCATTTT. This gives the protein CASSQTGWINQPQHF.

The chain recombines TRBV20-1 with TRBJ1-2; tentatively, D is TRBD1 (5 bases). Trimming took 6 bases from V and 3 from J, leaving 17 bases between them. Germline CDR1 reads DFQATT; CDR2 reads SNEGSKA (reference sequence). This CDR3 has 14 amino acids. The CDR3 loop is CSAKGQDGYYGYTF. The DNA of the CDR3 is TGCAGTGCGAAGGGGCAGGACGGGTACTATGGCTACACCTTC.